The 30 T cell receptor beta chains presented below share a single source sample, sequenced in a study of hypomethylating agent response in myelodysplastic syndrome. Using immunoSEQ multiplex PCR, the repertoire was profiled, and TCRdb retains in-frame clones only, with some absent. This table holds about 4,000 clones, around 84% found once. Source: bone marrow, taken before or after starting hypomethylating agent treatment for myelodysplastic syndrome (not recorded which). The receptors stem from a human donor with myelodysplastic syndrome.

The chain joins TRBV7-2 to TRBJ2-3; the match to TRBD2 covers 12 bases. Germline CDR1 is SGHTA and CDR2 is FQGNSA. The length of the CDR3 is 17 residues. The V segment lost 1 base and the J segment 3 bases; nucleotides outside the gene matches: 5. CDR3 amino acids: CASSLVSTSGRTDTQYF. CDR3 sequence (DNA): TGTGCCAGCAGCTTAGTGTCAACTAGCGGGAGGACAGATACGCAGTATTTT.

The rearrangement uses TRBV28 and TRBJ2-7, with TRBD1 matching 10 bases. Germline V gives CDR1 MDHEN, CDR2 SYDVKM. V dropped 6 bases and J dropped 7; count of bases not matched to a gene: 6. This CDR3 comprises 13 residues. The CDR3 loop reads CASRGQGSGEQYF. Written as DNA, the CDR3 is TGTGCCAGCAGGGGACAGGGGTCTGGTGAGCAGTACTTC. Full variable domain (missing parts from reference TRBV28 and TRBJ2-7): DVKVTQSSRYLVKRTGEKVFLECVQDMDHENMFWYRQDPGLGLRLIYFSYDVKMKEKGDIPEGYSVSREKKERFSLILESASTNQTSMYLCASRGQGSGEQYFGPGTRLTVT.

The genes are TRBV5-1 and TRBJ2-3; 9 nucleotides line up with TRBD2. Germline V gene data show CDR1 as SGHRS and CDR2 as YFSETQ. This CDR3 has 16 amino acids. V lost 0 bases to trimming and J lost 6 bases; unmatched junction nucleotides: 8. CDR3 sequence: CASSLVGSGRSDTQYF. The CDR3 nucleotides are TGCGCCAGCAGCTTGGTGGGTAGCGGGAGATCTGATACGCAGTATTTT. Drawing the rest from reference TRBV5-1 and TRBJ2-3, the complete variable domain is KAGVTQTPRYLIKTRGQQVTLSCSPISGHRSVSWYQQTPGQGLQFLFEYFSETQRNKGNFPGRFSGRQFSNSRSEMNVSTLELGDSALYLCASSLVGSGRSDTQYFGPGTRLTVL.

The chain uses TRBV9 and TRBJ2-7; 8 bases align to TRBD1. V shed 4 bases and J 3 bases; nucleotides not matched to a gene: 6. Per germline, CDR1 SGDLS and CDR2 YYNGEE. The CDR3 contains 14 residues. The CDR3 nucleotides read TGTGCCAGCAGCCTAGGACAGGGAGACTACGAGCAGTACTTC. Translation: CASSLGQGDYEQYF.

The genes are TRBV6-1 and TRBJ2-6, with D tentatively TRBD1 (6 bases). Germline lookup yields CDR1 MNHNS and CDR2 SASEGT. The V gene lost 4 bases and the J gene lost 0 bases, with 16 bases spanning the gap. The CDR3 contains 18 residues. DNA for the CDR3: TGTGCCAGCAGTGTCCAGGGGCAGGGCCTCTCTGGGGCCAACGTCCTGACTTTC. Amino acid sequence: CASSVQGQGLSGANVLTF.

The rearrangement joins TRBV7-5 to TRBJ2-7; the DNA was not used to check the table's D call, TRBD2. TRBV7-5 is listed as a pseudogene. This CDR3 contains 15 residues. The CDR3 DNA follows: TGTGCCAGCAGCGAAAATAGCGGGAGGGCCTACGAGCAGTACTTC. It is translated as CASSENSGRAYEQYF.

The chain is built from TRBV29-1 and TRBJ2-7; D possibly uses TRBD1 or TRBD2 (7 bases each). The length of the CDR3 is 15 residues. The ends were cut back, 1 base at V and 2 bases at J, with 15 bases in the middle. Germline V gene sequence: CDR1 SQVTM, CDR2 ANQGSEA. In DNA, the CDR3 is TGCAGCGTTGAAGGAGACAGGGAGGGGACCTACGAGCAGTACTTC. This encodes CSVEGDREGTYEQYF.

The chain has TRBV7-2 and TRBJ1-6, with TRBD1 matching over 11 bases. CDR1 and CDR2 from the germline V gene are SGHTA and FQGNSA. The ends lost 4 bases at V and 9 bases at J; junction bases unmatched: 2. The CDR3 contains 14 residues. The CDR3: CASSSGTGGSPLHF. In DNA form, the CDR3 reads TGTGCCAGCAGCTCCGGGACAGGGGGTTCACCCCTCCACTTT.

V and J are TRBV28 and TRBJ2-2, with D unclear. V was cut by 6 bases and J by 6 bases, with 17 bases left in between. This CDR3 is 15 amino acids long. Germline loops: CDR1 MDHEN, CDR2 SYDVKM. The CDR3 nucleotides are TGTGCCAGCAGCTTCGCAGAGGCTGTCTCCGGGGAGCTGTTTTTT. It translates to CASSFAEAVSGELFF.

The chain uses TRBV7-2 and TRBJ1-6, with D unresolved. The CDR3 runs to 15 residues. V was shortened by 5 bases and J by 0 bases, with 8 bases between the two germline ends. Germline CDR1 reads SGHTA; CDR2 reads FQGNSA. As DNA, the CDR3 is TGTGCCAGCAGCCGGGTTAGCTCCTATAATTCACCCCTCCACTTT. The encoded protein is CASSRVSSYNSPLHF. The variable domain in full, with the rest retrieved from reference TRBV7-2 and TRBJ1-6, is GAGVSQSPSNKVTEKGKDVELRCDPISGHTALYWYRQSLGQGLEFLIYFQGNSAPDKSGLPSDRFSAERTGGSVSTLTIQRTQQEDSAVYLCASSRVSSYNSPLHFGNGTRLTVT.

The chain couples TRBV9 to TRBJ1-2; D is uncertain. Between the trimmed V and J ends, which lost 0 bases and 0 bases, there was a span of 3 bases. This CDR3 spans 13 amino acids. CDR1 is SGDLS, CDR2 YYNGEE, per germline. The CDR3 protein is CASSVEANYGYTF. CDR3 DNA sequence: TGTGCCAGCAGCGTAGAAGCTAACTATGGCTACACCTTC.

On this clone itself: Mismatch with germline at one junction end may stem from a read error. This chain uses TRBV6-6 with TRBJ1-6; the D is unclear. The germline CDR1 and CDR2 sequences are MNHNY and SVGAGI (reference sequence). The CDR3 is 12 residues long. CDR3 sequence (DNA): TGTGCCAGCAGGCGAAGCCTCCTTCCCCTTCTCTTT. This gives the protein CASRRSLLPLLF.

The chain carries TRBV7-9 and TRBJ2-1; no definite D call. Germline CDR1 reads SEHNR; CDR2 reads FQNEAQ (reference sequence). The V end lost 1 base, the J end lost 10 bases, and 11 bases lay between the germline ends. The CDR3 sequence is 13 residues long. DNA of the CDR3: TGTGCCAGCAGCTTAGTCCCGCAACCCGAGCAGTTCTTC. Its translation is CASSLVPQPEQFF. Drawing the rest from reference TRBV7-9 and TRBJ2-1, the complete variable domain is DTGVSQNPRHKITKRGQNVTFRCDPISEHNRLYWYRQTLGQGPEFLTYFQNEAQLEKSRLLSDRFSAERPKGSFSTLEIQRTEQGDSAMYLCASSLVPQPEQFFGPGTRLTVL.

The chain's CDR3 is CASSQTGTVYGYTF. CDR3 bases: TGTGCCAGCAGCCAGACAGGGACAGTCTATGGCTACACCTTC. The rearrangement links TRBV5-4 to TRBJ1-2; 7 positions agree with TRBD1. Looked up from germline, CDR1 is SGHNT and CDR2 is YYREEE (reference sequence). CDR3 length: 14 residues. Trimming removed 4 bases from V and 4 bases from J; junction bases left unmatched: 7.

This clone was counted a single time. The chain is built from TRBV19 and TRBJ2-5; D is perhaps TRBD2 (6 bases). In germline, CDR1 is LNHDA, CDR2 SQIVND (reference sequence). V lost 0 bases and J lost 13, with 18 bases in between. The CDR3 consists of 14 residues. The CDR3 bases are TGTGCCAGTAGTATAGATAAGGGGAGGTCGGATTTGTACTTC. It yields the protein CASSIDKGRSDLYF.

The genes are TRBV28 and TRBJ1-4, with 7 bases lining up with TRBD1. Per germline, CDR1 MDHEN and CDR2 SYDVKM. V trimming: 3 bases; J trimming: 0 bases; junction bases outside the gene matches: 16. The length of the CDR3 is 20 residues. CDR3 in amino acids: CASSFRGSGQGTATNEKLFF. The DNA for the CDR3 is TGTGCCAGCAGTTTTCGAGGCTCGGGGCAGGGGACAGCAACTAATGAAAAACTGTTTTTT. Filled out from reference TRBV28 and TRBJ1-4, the complete variable domain reads DVKVTQSSRYLVKRTGEKVFLECVQDMDHENMFWYRQDPGLGLRLIYFSYDVKMKEKGDIPEGYSVSREKKERFSLILESASTNQTSMYLCASSFRGSGQGTATNEKLFFGSGTQLSVL.

J is TRBJ1-2 and V is TRBV27; TRBD1 might be the D (5 bases). The CDR3 loop spans 14 amino acids. The germline V gene encodes CDR1 MNHEY and CDR2 SMNVEV (reference sequence). V dropped 7 bases and J dropped 3 bases, with 15 bases sitting between them. Written as DNA, the CDR3 is TGTGCCAGCAAATTGCAGGGAAGGCACTATGGCTACACCTTC. This gives the protein CASKLQGRHYGYTF.

The V gene is TRBV13, the J gene TRBJ2-7; no firm D call. Germline V lookup: CDR1 PRHDT, CDR2 FYEKMQ (reference sequence). The CDR3 has 17 residues. V shed 0 bases and J shed 0 bases, with 15 bases lying between them. As DNA, the CDR3 is TGTGCCAGCAGCTTAGGCCAGGTGTATAAGAGCTCCTACGAGCAGTACTTC. It codes for CASSLGQVYKSSYEQYF.

V is TRBV7-2 and J is TRBJ2-3; D possibly corresponds to TRBD2 (6 bases). The CDR3 extends over 15 amino acids. Germline CDR1 is SGHTA and CDR2 is FQGNSA. Trimming took off 8 bases at V and 2 bases at J, with 17 bases between the two ends. CDR3 protein: CASLTSSGSTDTQYF. In nucleotides, the CDR3 is TGTGCCAGCCTTACTAGCTCGGGCTCCACAGATACGCAGTATTTT.

The table lists this clone with a few counts. The chain carries TRBV19 and TRBJ1-2; D call uncertain. V lost 3 bases and J lost 1, with 15 bases in between. The CDR3 runs to 16 residues. From germline, CDR1 is LNHDA and CDR2 SQIVND (reference sequence). The CDR3 region is CASSIKSGSLNYGYTF. The CDR3 DNA reads TGTGCCAGTAGTATTAAATCGGGGAGCCTTAACTATGGCTACACCTTC.

The rearrangement links TRBV11-2 to TRBJ2-4; weak D call: TRBD1 (6 bases). The CDR3 sequence is 15 residues long. CDR1 and CDR2 from the germline V gene are SGHAT and FQNNGV. The V and J ends lost 5 bases and 16 bases respectively, with 27 bases between them. CDR3 in amino acids: CASSENGPRGDAGYF. CDR3 in DNA: TGTGCCAGCAGCGAAAACGGCCCCAGGGGAGACGCTGGATACTTC.

The table lists this clone with a count of one. The chain joins TRBV10-3 to TRBJ2-7; D is possibly TRBD1 or TRBD2 (8 bases each). The CDR3 has 14 residues. Germline V CDR1 and CDR2: ENHRY, SYGVKD. The germline V and J ends were trimmed by 2 bases and 7 bases, with 15 bases remaining between them. DNA for the CDR3: TGTGCCATCAGTGAGGGACAGGGCGGGGGGGAGCAGTACTTC. This translates into CAISEGQGGGEQYF.

This chain links TRBV7-2 with TRBJ2-1, with a possible D match to TRBD2 (6 bases). V was pared by 1 base and J by 4 bases, with 14 bases between. The CDR3 totals 16 residues. Per the germline V gene, CDR1 is SGHTA and CDR2 is FQGNSA. The CDR3 DNA follows: TGTGCCAGCAGCTTAGGGTCTGGGACTCAGTACAATGAGCAGTTCTTC. The encoded protein is CASSLGSGTQYNEQFF.

The chain carries TRBV28 and TRBJ1-2; no reliable D call. The CDR3 covers 14 residues. The germline V and J ends were trimmed by 3 bases and 1 base, with 9 bases remaining between them. Germline-derived CDR1 and CDR2 are MDHEN and SYDVKM. The CDR3: CASSFSARNYGYTF. The CDR3 DNA follows: TGTGCCAGCAGTTTTTCCGCCCGTAACTATGGCTACACCTTC.

This clone is large by share. In DNA form, the CDR3 reads TGTGCCAGCAGCGAAAATAGCGGGAGGGCCTACGAGCAGTACTTC. Protein: CASSENSGRAYEQYF. The V call is TRBV7-9, the J call TRBJ2-7; 11 nucleotides match TRBD2. With V trimmed by 5 bases and J by 2 bases, 5 bases remained unmatched. From germline, CDR1 is SEHNR and CDR2 FQNEAQ (reference sequence). The CDR3 covers 15 residues.

The chain recombines TRBV27 with TRBJ2-7; no clear D gene. The CDR3 loop spans 15 amino acids. Germline assignment: CDR1 MNHEY and CDR2 SMNVEV (reference sequence). Trimming removed 1 base from V and 2 bases from J, with 12 bases in between. The CDR3 region is CASSLLRAETYEQYF. In DNA form, the CDR3 reads TGTGCCAGCAGTTTATTAAGGGCGGAGACCTACGAGCAGTACTTC.

CDR3 loop: CAIKNQGTSPLHF. CDR3 DNA: TGTGCCATAAAGAACCAGGGGACTTCACCCCTCCACTTT. The chain has TRBV10-3 and TRBJ1-6, with D perhaps matching TRBD1 (6 bases). This CDR3 comprises 13 residues. CDR1 is ENHRY and CDR2 is SYGVKD in the germline V gene. V lost 9 bases to trimming and J lost 9 bases, with 15 bases between them.

The sample holds one count of this clone. Its ends do not fully match the called genes, so a read error is possible. The chain joins TRBV7-7 to TRBJ2-1, with 8 bases aligning to TRBD2. Germline V CDR1 and CDR2: SSHAT, FNYEAQ (reference sequence). The CDR3 length is 17 residues. In DNA form, the CDR3 reads TGTGCTAGCAGCTTAAATCAAGGGCTAGCGGGCTACAATGAGCAGTTCTTC. Protein: CASSLNQGLAGYNEQFF.

This chain joins TRBV14 and TRBJ2-4; a weak D match, TRBD2 (6 bases). The CDR3 runs 16 residues. The germline CDR1 and CDR2 sequences are SGHDN and FVKESK. V lost 1 base and J 0 bases, leaving 10 bases between the germline ends. CDR3 in DNA: TGTGCCAGCAGCCAAGGACGGGGACTAGCCAAAAACATTCAGTACTTC. It specifies CASSQGRGLAKNIQYF.

The rearrangement uses TRBV10-1 and TRBJ2-2, with 11 bases that match TRBD2. This CDR3 region has 16 residues. V shed 5 bases, J shed 2 bases, and the junction held 4 bases outside the gene matches. Germline CDR1 is WNHNN and CDR2 is SYGVQD (reference sequence). The CDR3 DNA reads as TGCGCCAGCAGTCCGGGACTAGCGGACAACACCGGGGAGCTGTTTTTT. Protein sequence: CASSPGLADNTGELFF.